The rows below give T cell receptor beta chains drawn from one sample of a study of tumor-infiltrating lymphocytes in primary liver carcinoma. MiXCR was run by TCRdb on the multiplex PCR reads, yielding one entry per CDR3 protein. This sample has 300,000 to 400,000 distinct CDR3 sequences, with less than 70% found just once. Material for sequencing was peripheral blood. All receptors come from a man aged 40-49 years with primary liver carcinoma and hepatitis B virus infection. The CDR3 runs from the conserved cysteine through the conserved F or W. A D gene is named only where the DNA matches it firmly. Where a row states a size, it is once, few, many or the class of an expanded clone; other rows omit it.

j_call,cdr3_length,clone_size,v_call,d_call,cdr3_aa,cdr3_nt
TRBJ2-7,12,-,TRBV11-1,-,CTSSSKAYDQYF,TGTACCAGCAGCTCGAAAGCTTACGATCAGTACTTC
TRBJ2-3,16,-,TRBV6-1,TRBD2,CASILTSGRAADTQYF,TGTGCCAGCATTTTAACTAGCGGGAGGGCCGCGGATACGCAGTATTTT
TRBJ1-2,14,-,TRBV6-5,TRBD1,CASSYGQAARGYSF,TGTGCCAGCAGTTACGGACAGGCCGCCCGGGGCTACAGCTTC
TRBJ2-1,17,-,TRBV19,-,CASSTNPGQRIYNEQFF,TGTGCCAGTAGTACAAACCCAGGACAGAGAATCTACAATGAGCAGTTCTTC
TRBJ2-7,14,many,TRBV5-1,TRBD1,CASSLGQGIHEQYF,TGTGCCAGCAGCTTGGGACAGGGTATCCACGAGCAGTACTTC
TRBJ1-1,14,many,TRBV5-6,-,CASSQMRGGTEAFF,TGTGCCAGCAGCCAGATGAGGGGCGGGACTGAAGCTTTCTTT
TRBJ2-1,14,many,TRBV6-6,-,CASSYPSSYNEQFF,TGTGCCAGCAGTTATCCCAGCTCCTACAATGAGCAGTTCTTC
TRBJ1-4,13,-,TRBV5-1,TRBD1,CASSPWTGVNPFF,TGCGCCAGCAGCCCCTGGACAGGGGTTAATCCGTTTTTT
TRBJ2-7,18,-,TRBV11-2,TRBD2,CASSFPVAGGPRSYELYF,TGTGCCAGCAGCTTCCCTGTAGCGGGAGGGCCAAGGTCCTACGAGCTGTACTTC
TRBJ2-2,15,-,TRBV29-1,TRBD1,CSVDDRDRVTGELLF,TGCAGCGTTGATGATCGCGACAGGGTCACCGGGGAGCTGCTTTTT
TRBJ2-7,13,-,TRBV11-3,TRBD1,CASSVASGGEQYF,TGTGCCAGCAGCGTAGCCTCAGGGGGCGAGCAGTACTTC
TRBJ2-2,13,-,TRBV20-1,-,CSASYPNTGELFF,TGCAGTGCTAGCTACCCGAACACCGGGGAGCTGTTTTTT
TRBJ2-7,14,-,TRBV4-3,TRBD2,CASSQDSGGYKQYF,TGCGCCAGCAGCCAAGATTCCGGGGGGTACAAGCAATACTTC
TRBJ2-7,14,many,TRBV6-1,-,CASSEGSPGGEQYF,TGTGCCAGCAGTGAAGGGAGTCCCGGTGGGGAGCAGTACTTC
TRBJ2-2,14,-,TRBV19,-,CASSGLLITGELFF,TGTGCCAGCAGCGGACTGTTAATCACCGGGGAGCTGTTTTTT
TRBJ2-6,15,-,TRBV11-2,-,CASSLDITGANVLTF,TGTGCCAGCAGCCTGGACATCACTGGGGCCAACGTCCTGACTTTC
TRBJ1-2,15,-,TRBV11-2,-,CASSLDLWCYYGYTF,TGTGCCAGCAGCTTAGATCTCTGGTGTTACTATGGCTACACCTTC
TRBJ2-7,16,-,TRBV4-1,-,CASSQGRGRGSYEQYF,TGCGCCAGCAGCCAAGGACGGGGGCGCGGCTCCTACGAGCAGTACTTC
TRBJ2-1,12,-,TRBV11-2,-,CASCRTTDEQFF,TGTGCCAGCTGCCGGACTACCGACGAGCAGTTCTTC
TRBJ1-1,14,many,TRBV4-2,-,CASSQEGANTEAFF,TGTGCCAGCAGCCAAGAAGGGGCGAACACTGAAGCTTTCTTT
TRBJ2-3,15,-,TRBV6-5,-,CSSSSSGGSTDTQYF,TGTTCCAGCAGTTCCAGCGGCGGCAGCACAGATACGCAGTATTTT
TRBJ2-2,12,-,TRBV19,-,CASSGATGELFF,TGTGCCAGTAGCGGGGCCACCGGGGAGCTGTTTTTT
TRBJ2-7,16,many,TRBV5-5,TRBD2,CASSLSLASGMYEQYF,TGTGCCAGCAGCTTGAGTCTGGCTAGCGGGATGTACGAGCAGTACTTC
TRBJ2-7,13,-,TRBV5-1,TRBD2,CASSLAASGGQYF,TGCGCCAGCAGCTTGGCCGCGTCGGGGGGGCAGTACTTC
TRBJ2-6,18,-,TRBV11-2,-,CASSRLLRGLPGATVLTF,TGTGCCAGCAGCCGCCTATTACGGGGATTACCTGGGGCCACCGTCCTGACTTTC
TRBJ1-1,16,-,TRBV7-9,-,CASSSLTGGAGTEAFF,TGTGCCAGCAGCTCGCTCACGGGGGGGGCGGGTACTGAAGCTTTCTTT
TRBJ1-4,16,-,TRBV5-6,TRBD1,CASSLAPGTGTEKLFF,TGTGCCAGCAGCCTAGCACCCGGGACAGGGACTGAAAAACTGTTTTTT
TRBJ1-4,15,many,TRBV11-2,-,CASSLDRGLGEKLFF,TGTGCCAGCAGCTTAGATCGGGGTCTAGGTGAAAAACTGTTTTTT
TRBJ1-4,16,-,TRBV30,-,CAWSDGGRGVNEKLFF,TGTGCCTGGAGTGATGGGGGCAGGGGAGTCAATGAAAAACTGTTTTTT
TRBJ2-7,15,-,TRBV19,-,CASSKPGAVKVEQYF,TGTGCCAGTAGTAAACCAGGGGCCGTGAAGGTCGAGCAGTACTTC
TRBJ2-7,16,-,TRBV10-1,TRBD1,CASSEYAGTGNTEQYF,TGCGCCAGCAGTGAGTATGCCGGGACAGGGAATACCGAGCAGTACTTC
TRBJ2-7,13,few,TRBV30,-,CAWSRATGGEQYF,TGTGCCTGGTCACGAGCCACAGGGGGGGAACAGTACTTC
TRBJ2-3,15,-,TRBV5-4,-,CASSLPVTDTDTQYF,TGTGCCAGCAGCTTACCCGTGACAGACACAGATACGCAGTATTTT
TRBJ1-5,13,many,TRBV10-3,-,CAISPGSNQPQHF,TGTGCCATCAGTCCAGGCAGTAATCAGCCCCAGCATTTT
TRBJ2-1,17,many,TRBV4-1,TRBD2,CASSPGLAESSYNEQFF,TGCGCCAGCAGCCCGGGACTAGCAGAAAGCTCCTACAATGAGCAGTTCTTC
TRBJ1-2,16,-,TRBV4-1,-,CANGSTWGRLDYGYTF,TGCGCCAACGGGTCGACATGGGGAAGATTGGACTATGGCTACACCTTC
TRBJ2-7,15,-,TRBV4-1,-,CASSQAPYSGYEQYF,TGCGCCAGCAGCCAAGCCCCCTACAGCGGGTACGAGCAGTACTTT
TRBJ1-1,12,-,TRBV11-2,-,CASSRTESETFF,TGTGCCAGCAGCCGAACAGAATCTGAAACCTTCTTT
TRBJ2-7,14,-,TRBV11-1,-,CASSLGFADYEQYF,TGTGCCAGCAGCCTAGGGTTCGCGGACTACGAGCAGTACTTC
TRBJ1-6,16,-,TRBV11-2,-,CASSPLLSSYISPLRF,TGTGCCAGCAGCCCGCTCCTGAGCTCCTATATTTCACCCCTCCGCTTT
TRBJ2-2,16,-,TRBV11-2,TRBD2,CASSFGRGPNTGELFF,TGTGCCAGCAGCTTCGGGAGGGGCCCGAACACAGGGGAGCTGTTTTTT
TRBJ1-1,12,once,TRBV29-1,-,CNVEGVNTEAFF,TGCAACGTTGAAGGAGTGAACACTGAAGCATTCTTT
TRBJ2-3,15,-,TRBV5-1,-,CASSLQQPSRDTQYF,TGCGCCAGCAGCCTTCAGCAACCTAGCAGAGATACGCAGTATTTT
TRBJ1-1,12,-,TRBV30,-,CAWSKEPPEAFF,TGTGCCTGGAGTAAGGAGCCTCCTGAAGCTTTCTTT
TRBJ2-1,15,many,TRBV4-2,-,CASSRDLGVDNEQFF,TGTGCCAGCAGCCGCGACCTCGGGGTTGACAATGAGCAGTTCTTC
TRBJ2-3,14,many,TRBV6-5,TRBD2,CASLASGSTDTQYF,TGTGCCAGCCTGGCTAGCGGGAGCACAGATACGCAGTATTTT
TRBJ2-3,12,-,TRBV28,-,CASSSRSNMQYF,TGTGCCAGCAGTTCTCGCTCGAATATGCAGTATTTT
TRBJ2-5,17,many,TRBV11-2,TRBD2,CASRPIAGPGYQETQYF,TGTGCCAGCAGACCCATAGCGGGGCCGGGGTACCAAGAGACCCAGTACTTC
TRBJ2-7,12,-,TRBV5-1,TRBD1,CASSWDRGEQYF,TGCGCCAGCAGCTGGGACAGAGGGGAGCAGTACTTC
TRBJ1-6,15,-,TRBV5-4,TRBD1,CASSFGQEYNSPLHF,TGTGCCAGCAGCTTTGGACAGGAGTATAATTCACCCCTCCACTTT
TRBJ2-2,21,-,TRBV4-3,TRBD2,CASSQPFAIAGDEWNTGDLFF,TGCGCCAGCAGCCAACCATTCGCAATAGCGGGAGACGAGTGGAACACCGGGGATCTGTTCTTT
TRBJ2-1,12,few,TRBV15,-,CATSRDSHEQFF,TGTGCCACCAGCAGAGATAGCCATGAGCAGTTCTTC
TRBJ2-5,14,-,TRBV11-2,TRBD2,CASSLVGGGETQCF,TGTGCCAGCAGCTTAGTCGGGGGGGGAGAGACCCAGTGTTTC
TRBJ2-2,15,many,TRBV6-2/TRBV6-3,TRBD1,CASNRDRENTGELFF,TGTGCCAGCAACCGAGACAGGGAGAACACCGGGGAGCTGTTTTTT